These 28 T cell receptor beta chains were sequenced from one sample in a study of cytomegalovirus exposure and HLA in healthy donors (dated by TCRdb to 2016 to 2017). Library construction relied on the immunoSEQ multiplex PCR assay. The multiplex PCR relied on a mix of 60 forward primers for TCR Vbeta segments and 13 reverse primers for TCR Jbeta segments. Here the immuneACCESS table is served through TCRdb, limited to in-frame sequences with V and J called. Missing clones are a known gap in these copies; in checked studies unresolved V genes cover under half, and the rest lacks a known reason. This sample lists approximately 150,000 clones; roughly 80% were detected once. The ten largest clonotypes hold 1.3% of the sample. Sequenced material: PBMCs. The receptors stem from a man between 50 and 59 years old in good health and CMV-seropositive.

V usage is TRBV10-2 and J usage is TRBJ2-7, with unresolved D. Between the trimmed V and J ends, which lost 6 bases and 5 bases, there was a span of 11 bases. The V gene's germline CDR1 is WSHSY and CDR2 SAAADI. The CDR3 contains 12 residues. CDR3 sequence: CASSPGLHEQYF. In DNA form, the CDR3 reads TGCGCCAGCAGCCCCGGTCTCCACGAGCAGTACTTC.

This rearrangement joins TRBV7-9 to TRBJ1-2, with 9 nucleotides matching TRBD1. CDR3 length equals 16 residues. V shed 6 bases and J 2 bases; nucleotides not matched to a gene: 10. CDR1 and CDR2 from the germline V gene are SEHNR and FQNEAQ (reference sequence). The CDR3 loop reads CASSATTGTGNYGYTF. The CDR3 DNA reads TGTGCCAGCAGTGCAACCACCGGGACAGGGAACTATGGCTACACCTTC.

This clone was seen a few times. This CDR3 is CASSAPGHAGELFF. The CDR3, as DNA: TGTGCCAGCAGCGCTCCGGGACACGCCGGGGAGCTGTTTTTT. The rearrangement links TRBV9 to TRBJ2-2, with D maybe TRBD1 (6 bases). The length of the CDR3 is 14 residues. Germline V gives CDR1 SGDLS, CDR2 YYNGEE. Trimming took off 3 bases at V and 6 bases at J, with 12 bases between the two ends.

For the CDR3, the DNA is TGTGCCAGCAGTTTTTCCCCGGACAGGGCGACCTACGAGCAGTACTTC. Translated, it gives CASSFSPDRATYEQYF. This chain connects TRBV28 to TRBJ2-7; 8 bases agree with TRBD1. Germline V gene lookup returns CDR1 MDHEN and CDR2 SYDVKM. The CDR3 sequence is 16 residues long. Trimming cost V 3 bases and J 2 bases; bases outside gene matches: 9.

The chain links TRBV28 to TRBJ1-6; possibly TRBD1 for D (6 bases). V gave up 11 bases and J gave up 7 bases, with 18 bases separating them. From germline, CDR1 is MDHEN and CDR2 SYDVKM. The CDR3 length is 14 residues. The CDR3 nucleotides are TGTGCCCTAGGGGGGGGAGCAGGAAATTCACCCCTCCACTTT. This codes for CALGGGAGNSPLHF.

This chain links TRBV6-1 with TRBJ2-1; 11 bases match TRBD1. Per the germline V gene, CDR1 is MNHNS and CDR2 is SASEGT. The CDR3 has 15 amino acids. J was trimmed by 3 bases and V by 6 bases; bases with no gene match: 4. The CDR3 coding sequence is TGTGCCAGCAGCGCCGGGACAGGGGGCTACAATGAGCAGTTCTTC. Residues: CASSAGTGGYNEQFF.

The chain couples TRBV7-9 to TRBJ1-5; D is possibly TRBD1 (5 bases). The CDR3 has 14 residues. CDR1 and CDR2 from the germline V gene are SEHNR and FQNEAQ (reference sequence). With 8 bases removed from V and 5 bases from J, the gap between germline ends came to 16 bases. The CDR3 protein is CASRGAGSYQPQHF. The CDR3 bases are TGTGCCAGCCGTGGAGCAGGGTCCTATCAGCCCCAGCATTTT.

The chain employs TRBV11-3 and TRBJ2-7, with D perhaps matching TRBD2 (6 bases). This CDR3 is 15 amino acids long. Germline CDR1 is SGHNT and CDR2 is YENEEA. V was pared by 1 base and J by 5 bases, with 15 bases between. CDR3 bases: TGTGCCAGCAGCTTAGGGGGGGTTCGGACCGACGAGCAGTACTTC. It translates to CASSLGGVRTDEQYF.

V gene TRBV4-2 combines with J gene TRBJ2-7; tentative D call: TRBD1 (6 bases). Germline V gene data show CDR1 as LGHNA and CDR2 as YNFKEQ. Trimming stripped 2 bases from V and 3 bases from J, with 14 bases between. The CDR3 is 15 amino acids. The CDR3 loop reads CASSQSGDHLYEQYF. CDR3 DNA: TGTGCCAGCAGCCAATCAGGGGACCACCTCTACGAGCAGTACTTC.

The V and J genes are TRBV2 and TRBJ2-1; 15 nucleotides align to TRBD2. This CDR3 comprises 16 residues. Germline V CDR1 and CDR2: SNHLY, FYNNEI. V was clipped by 2 bases and J by 13 bases; unmatched bases: 9. This CDR3 reads CASSENGLAGGPGQFF. For the CDR3, the DNA is TGTGCCAGCAGTGAAAACGGACTAGCGGGGGGGCCGGGTCAGTTCTTC.

For the CDR3, the DNA is TGTGCCTGGAGTGGGAAGGGACAGAATCAGCCCCAGCATTTT. It specifies CAWSGKGQNQPQHF. This chain joins TRBV30 and TRBJ1-5; 7 bases align to TRBD1. J was trimmed by 4 bases and V by 1 base; bases with no gene match: 4. Germline V CDR1 and CDR2: GTSNPN, SVGIG (reference sequence). The CDR3 extends over 14 amino acids.

This chain connects TRBV7-9 to TRBJ2-7, with a weak D call TRBD1 (7 bases). Germline V gene sequence: CDR1 SEHNR, CDR2 FQNEAQ (reference sequence). The V end was cut by 5 bases, the J end by 9 bases, with 26 bases between. CDR3 length: 16 residues. CDR3 DNA sequence: TGTGCCAGCAGCCCACGACAGGGATATCAGGCCGGGGGGCAGTACTTC. Translation gives CASSPRQGYQAGGQYF.

This clone showed up just a few times. The V call is TRBV5-1, the J call TRBJ2-7; 9 bases align to TRBD1. CDR3 size: 15 residues. Germline trimming cut 4 bases from V and 5 bases from J; bases unmatched to any gene: 10. Germline loops: CDR1 SGHRS, CDR2 YFSETQ. The DNA for the CDR3 is TGCGCCAGCAGCCGACTGGGACAGGGAAGCCACGAGCAGTACTTC. Its translation: CASSRLGQGSHEQYF.

The chain links TRBV7-8 to TRBJ2-6, with D maybe TRBD2 (6 bases). There are 17 residues in the CDR3. Germline V lookup: CDR1 SGHVS, CDR2 FQNEAQ. V lost 5 bases to trimming and J lost 2 bases, with 16 bases between them. The CDR3 here is CASSVDQGLAGANVLTF. The CDR3 bases are TGTGCCAGCAGCGTCGATCAGGGACTGGCTGGGGCCAACGTCCTGACTTTC. The complete variable domain, with remaining parts taken from reference TRBV7-8 and TRBJ2-6, reads GAGVSQSPRYKVAKRGQDVALRCDPISGHVSLFWYQQALGQGPEFLTYFQNEAQLDKSGLPSDRFFAERPEGSVSTLKIQRTQQEDSAVYLCASSVDQGLAGANVLTFGAGSRLTVL.

The chain combines TRBV10-3 with TRBJ1-2; 7 bases match TRBD1. J lost 6 bases, V lost 4 bases, and 5 bases had no gene match. Germline CDR1 and CDR2: ENHRY and SYGVKD. The CDR3 totals 13 residues. CDR3 sequence reads: CAISGDRAHGYTF. The CDR3 DNA reads TGTGCCATCAGTGGCGACAGGGCTCATGGCTACACCTTC.

This clone appeared a few times. This chain uses TRBV9 with TRBJ1-2, with TRBD1 matching 8 bases. V lost 3 bases to trimming and J lost 3 bases; unmatched junction nucleotides: 13. The CDR3 totals 17 residues. CDR1 is SGDLS and CDR2 is YYNGEE in the germline V gene. CDR3 DNA sequence: TGTGCCAGCAGCGCAGGACAGGGCCTCGAGGGTGACTATGGCTACACCTTC. Amino acid sequence: CASSAGQGLEGDYGYTF.

The chain employs TRBV5-4 and TRBJ2-3, with D possibly matching TRBD1 (6 bases). In germline, CDR1 is SGHNT, CDR2 YYREEE (reference sequence). V lost 3 bases and J lost 3, with 8 bases in between. The CDR3 is 13 residues long. CDR3 sequence: CASSSGTTDTQYF. CDR3 in DNA: TGTGCCAGCAGCTCCGGGACAACAGATACGCAGTATTTT.

Concerning this clone itself: The sample has other DNA sequences that encode this CDR3 too. The V call is TRBV28, the J call TRBJ1-1; no definite D call. There are 14 residues in the CDR3. The V and J ends lost 2 bases and 0 bases respectively, with 7 bases between them. Germline V gives CDR1 MDHEN, CDR2 SYDVKM. This chain's CDR3 is CASSLGGMNTEAFF. The CDR3 DNA follows: TGTGCCAGCAGTTTAGGCGGCATGAACACTGAAGCTTTCTTT.

This chain connects TRBV2 to TRBJ1-1; perhaps TRBD1 as D (5 bases). Deletions cut 7 bases from V and 3 bases from J, with 12 bases between. CDR1 and CDR2 from the germline V gene are SNHLY and FYNNEI. The CDR3 has 13 amino acids. The CDR3 loop is CASNPGGYTEAFF. The CDR3 DNA reads as TGTGCCAGCAATCCGGGGGGGTACACTGAAGCTTTCTTT.

The chain couples TRBV7-9 to TRBJ2-5, with 8 bases lining up with TRBD1. Germline CDR1 reads SEHNR; CDR2 reads FQNEAQ (reference sequence). This CDR3 contains 14 residues. V was clipped by 5 bases and J by 5 bases; unmatched bases: 7. CDR3 coding DNA: TGTGCCAGCAGCCATGGGACAGGAGGGGAGACCCAGTACTTC. Encoded protein: CASSHGTGGETQYF.

The chain employs TRBV6-1 and TRBJ1-6; possibly TRBD1 for D (6 bases). Germline-derived CDR1 and CDR2 are MNHNS and SASEGT. CDR3 length: 15 residues. The V and J ends lost 8 bases and 5 bases respectively, with 16 bases between them. The CDR3 DNA reads TGTGCCAGCCGGACAGCCTATTCTAATAATTCACCCCTCCACTTT. Its protein is CASRTAYSNNSPLHF.

The chain has TRBV2 and TRBJ2-2; 7 nucleotides match TRBD1. Germline CDR1 reads SNHLY; CDR2 reads FYNNEI. Trimming at V came to 7 bases and at J to 4 bases, leaving 6 bases not matched to a gene. This CDR3 spans 14 amino acids. CDR3 DNA sequence: TGTGCCAGCATAAAAGGGGGCACCACCGGGGAGCTGTTTTTT. Its translation is CASIKGGTTGELFF.

As to this clone: A read error may produce the germline difference seen at one junction end. V usage is TRBV7-7 and J usage is TRBJ2-5; D is ambiguous. The length of the CDR3 is 13 residues. The germline V gene has CDR1 SSHAT and CDR2 FNYEAQ (reference sequence). CDR3 region: CASSLVAEETQYF. The CDR3 coding sequence is TGTGCTAGCAGCTTAGTGGCGGAGGAGACCCAGTACTTC.

This chain links TRBV5-1 with TRBJ1-1, with 9 bases aligning to TRBD1. Germline V lookup: CDR1 SGHRS, CDR2 YFSETQ. CDR3 length equals 16 residues. Unmatched junction bases numbered 6, after V lost 3 bases and J lost 0 bases. The CDR3 sequence: CASSSTGGIMNTEAFF. DNA of the CDR3: TGCGCCAGCAGCTCGACAGGGGGGATTATGAACACTGAAGCTTTCTTT.

The chain combines TRBV9 with TRBJ1-4; 8 bases map to TRBD1. Per the germline V gene, CDR1 is SGDLS and CDR2 is YYNGEE. CDR3 length: 13 amino acids. The V segment lost 4 bases and the J segment 5 bases; nucleotides outside the gene matches: 1. The DNA of the CDR3 is TGTGCCAGCAGCCGGGACAGGAATGAAAAACTGTTTTTT. The encoded protein is CASSRDRNEKLFF. Drawing the rest from reference TRBV9 and TRBJ1-4, the complete variable domain is DSGVTQTPKHLITATGQRVTLRCSPRSGDLSVYWYQQSLDQGLQFLIQYYNGEERAKGNILERFSAQQFPDLHSELNLSSLELGDSALYFCASSRDRNEKLFFGSGTQLSVL.

The rearrangement links TRBV6-4 to TRBJ2-3, with D tentatively TRBD2 (6 bases). The V end was cut by 0 bases, the J end by 10 bases, with 11 bases between. In germline, CDR1 is MRHNA, CDR2 SNTAGT. This CDR3 has 13 residues. CDR3 region: CASSDSRLGAQYF. In DNA form, the CDR3 reads TGTGCCAGCAGTGACTCCCGACTAGGGGCGCAGTATTTT.

The chain links TRBV28 to TRBJ1-2, with a weak D call TRBD1 (6 bases). The CDR3 covers 16 residues. CDR1 is MDHEN and CDR2 is SYDVKM in the germline V gene. The V end lost 4 bases, the J end lost 5 bases, and 20 bases lay between the germline ends. The CDR3 DNA reads TGTGCCAGCAGTTATCCAGGGGCCCAAGAGGGGTATGGCTACACCTTC. It codes for CASSYPGAQEGYGYTF.

The chain carries TRBV5-1 and TRBJ2-2; TRBD1 aligns across 7 bases. The CDR3 has 15 residues. The V segment lost 3 bases and the J segment 7 bases; nucleotides outside the gene matches: 9. CDR1 is SGHRS, CDR2 YFSETQ, per germline. CDR3 residues: CASSSGQILGGELFF. The CDR3 coding sequence is TGCGCCAGCAGCTCGGGACAGATTCTTGGCGGGGAGCTGTTTTTT.